This T cell receptor (beta chain) stems from a study of T cell responses to AZD1222 COVID-19 vaccine. Both about-4-week and about-12-week second-dose recipients were combined. To note about this clone: Antigen: not known.

Assay: immunoSEQ multiplex PCR; the TCRdb copy retains only in-frame clones and omits some. The top ten clones hold about 5% of a sample with around 110,000 clones, roughly 85% of them seen once. The CDR3 runs to 14 residues. Germline-derived CDR1 and CDR2 are MNHEY and SVGAGI. V gave up 5 bases and J gave up 10 bases; unmatched junction bases: 8. Overall study findings and caveats: Donors skewed white British and female; clonal diversity was possibly underestimated. Spike as a whole was targeted by vaccine-associated CD4 TCRs, dominant at 160-218 and 743-854. Nearly half of spike-specific TCRs reportedly target unmutated variant regions.

The chain combines TRBV6-5 with TRBJ1-6, with 7 bases lining up with TRBD1. This TCR was recovered from an adult who received the AZD1222 COVID-19 vaccine. The sequencing here drew on peripheral blood, taken 28 days after the second AZD1222 dose. The CDR3 protein is CASSLDRIGSPLHF. CDR3 in DNA: TGTGCCAGCAGTCTGGACAGGATAGGATCACCCCTCCACTTT.